This T cell receptor beta chain came from a study of shared clonotypes between healthy human individuals (dated by TCRdb to about 2020). Broadly, across the study: The cohort included three men and a couple of women between 18 and 49 years of age. For each donor, CD4 naive and CD4 memory were each given three plates, CD8 naive was given two plates, and CD8 memory was given one plate. To estimate repertoire size and how much clonotype sharing occurs between individuals, the study deeply sequenced the blood TCR repertoires of several healthy adults. To increase sequencing depth and limit assay-specific biases, TCR repertoire library preparation and sequencing were carried out by different laboratories using diverse techniques. Between about 0.85 and 10 billion PBMCs per donor were obtained by leukapheresis. Summary of the overall study and its limitations: Incomplete sequencing was indicated by rarefaction of sorted-subset datasets, despite the large sequencing depth. Only blood was sampled, and tissue TCR repertoires likely differ from those in blood. Because the study included a small number of donors, the genetic and exposure-history diversity represented was limited. Sharing across a few donors was observed for around 5% of naive CD4, about 4% of naive CD8, over 2% of memory CD4, and about 0.38% of memory CD8 clonotypes. Higher generation probabilities were observed for clonotypes shared by all four sorted-subset donors than for non-shared clonotypes. Based on pairwise subsampling, the degree of clonotype sharing among donors was expected to be affected by sequencing depth. Naive subsets generally had larger estimated clonotype richness than memory subsets did.

Concerning this clone itself: Its antigen is still unknown. The sample holds no much larger clone one base away, and base qualities are not on file.

Donors were healthy HIV-negative adults with no recently reported acute infections or vaccinations. Every donor was a Caucasian adult residing in Nashville, Tennessee, USA. CD4+ T cells were enriched by magnetic negative selection; naive cells were then positively selected on CD45RA, and the negative fraction formed the memory subset. Blood was obtained by leukapheresis, after which PBMCs were separated by Ficoll-Histopaque density gradient centrifugation and cryopreserved in liquid nitrogen vapor phase. Analytical flow cytometry was used to check the purity and quantity of each magnetically sorted T cell population. Genomic DNA was isolated from each sorted fraction and quantified by UV absorbance on a Nanodrop 2000c. TCR CDR3 regions were amplified from genomic DNA by multiplex PCR using the deep immunoSEQ assay. Extracted genomic DNA from each cell subset was spread evenly across all wells of several immunoSEQ 96-well plates, with each plate serving as a replicate. Each replicate PCR for sorted subsets received around 0.2 ug genomic DNA, equal to roughly 33,000 T cell genomes. The purified libraries were quantified using a Qubit 3.0 fluorometer, sized with a Bioanalyzer 2100, and then quantified again using the KAPA Library Quantification kit. Every immunoSEQ 96-well plate was sequenced on a dedicated single-read 150-cycle Illumina NextSeq 550 flow cell. Turning to the authors' computational methods: Because the immunoSEQ output held only junctional sequences and lacked quality scores, the filtering could not match the filtering applied to full-length reads. To assign V/J genes and CDR3, sequences were annotated using PyIR, a Python wrapper for IgBLAST v1.9, with IMGT germline references. Reads were removed for weak V/J assignments (E-value above 1e-6), missing CDR3, stop codons, out-of-frame junctions, or ambiguous translated residues. V3J clonotypes were defined by identical inferred V gene, J gene, and CDR3 amino acid sequence. The percentage overlap between two repertoires was calculated by dividing the number of shared unique clonotypes by the size of the smaller repertoire. Repertoire richness was assessed with RTK rarefaction, the Chao1 estimator, and Recon v2.1 estimates of unobserved clonotypes. OLGA was used to compute generation probabilities for all TCRbeta clonotypes that the gDNA method yielded from a handful of donors. TCRdb carries this immuneACCESS record with in-frame sequences only. Its versions omit some clonotypes, under half of them owing to an unresolved V gene in the studies checked, with the rest unexplained. That table gives V, J and clone size, and the DNA gave D and trimming. In all, the sample holds around 2.1 million clones, and approximately 95% of those were seen once. The ten biggest clones cover approximately 0.13% of the sample.

The germline V gene gives CDR1 as KGHSH and CDR2 as LQKENI. Its CDR3 holds 15 amino acids, cysteine through phenylalanine. Only the CDR3 DNA stays, 45 bases, in frame from base 1. Cut back by 1 base and 5 bases, the V and J ends lie 12 bases apart. The specimen was naive CD4+ T cells sorted from blood. The cell subset or site label, as the study defines it: CD45RA+ positively selected. This chain joins TRBV18 to TRBJ1-5; the D gene is perhaps TRBD1, on 5 matching bases. The receptor was derived from a man younger than 35 in good health. The DNA sequence is given as TGTGCCAGCTCACCACAATCCGGGGGGGATCAGCCCCAGCATTTT. Translated, this is CASSPQSGGDQPQHF.